This T cell receptor beta chain was observed in a study of blood T cell repertoires in COVID-19. Across the study: COVID-19 samples collected from the United States, Italy and Spain covered acute and convalescent phases. T cells, B-cell-depleted T cells, or PBMCs supplied cDNA or gDNA.

The CDR3 loop spans 14 amino acids. V dropped 6 bases and J dropped 6 bases, with 17 bases sitting between them. In germline, CDR1 is LGHNA, CDR2 YNFKEQ. Original methodology: Estimated nucleated cell counts came from reference gene primer amplification. Generated by immunoSEQ multiplex PCR, the TCRdb table keeps only in-frame clones and is missing some. V, J and clone size are those of that table, while D and trimming were read from the DNA. The sample consists of about 180,000 clones, 80% to 90% of them appearing once. The chain joins TRBV4-2 to TRBJ1-2; the D is unclear. Sequenced: peripheral blood. This TCR derives from a human donor with active or convalescent COVID-19. The donor label of this sample is uncertain. In DNA, the CDR3 is TGTGCCAGCAGTGGGTGGGCCCAACCCGATGGCTACACCTTC. Its protein product is CASSGWAQPDGYTF.